This passage covers 7 T cell receptor beta chains from one sample sequenced in a study of blood T cell repertoires in COVID-19. TCRdb keeps only in-frame clones here, not all; method: immunoSEQ multiplex PCR. Among approximately 200,000 clones, over 75% were seen once, and the ten largest hold 5.1%. The sample was peripheral blood. Every receptor here comes from a human donor in a cohort sampled during active COVID-19.

The J gene is TRBJ2-7, the V gene TRBV7-9; 10 nucleotides agree with TRBD2. The CDR3 loop spans 14 amino acids. The V gene end was trimmed by 5 bases and the J gene end by 2 bases; junction bases not matched to a gene: 3. Germline assignment: CDR1 SEHNR and CDR2 FQNEAQ (reference sequence). The CDR3 region is CASSRTSGTYEQYF. The DNA of the CDR3 is TGTGCCAGCAGCCGGACTAGCGGCACCTACGAGCAGTACTTC.

V is TRBV4-3 and J is TRBJ2-2; TRBD2 aligns across 9 bases. This CDR3 contains 15 residues. The V segment lost 1 base and the J segment 7 bases; nucleotides outside the gene matches: 4. CDR1 and CDR2 from the germline V gene are LGHNA and YSLEER. This chain's CDR3 is CASSQVAGGVGELFF. The CDR3 nucleotides read TGCGCCAGCAGCCAAGTGGCGGGAGGGGTCGGGGAGCTGTTTTTT.

This clone occurred a few times. The same CDR3 can be traced to other DNA sequences in this sample. The chain is built from TRBV19 and TRBJ2-7; 9 bases fit TRBD2. The CDR3 has 15 residues. J lost 0 bases, V lost 4 bases, and 4 bases had no gene match. Germline V lookup: CDR1 LNHDA, CDR2 SQIVND (reference sequence). The CDR3: CASSTLAGVSYEQYF. DNA of the CDR3: TGTGCCAGTAGTACTTTAGCGGGAGTCTCCTACGAGCAGTACTTC.

J is TRBJ2-7 and V is TRBV6-6; D not certain. CDR3 length equals 16 residues. Germline loops: CDR1 MNHNY, CDR2 SVGAGI (reference sequence). Trimming removed 5 bases from V and 5 bases from J, with 22 bases in between. The CDR3 loop is CASSLDFSRDLNEQYF. The DNA for the CDR3 is TGTGCCAGCAGTCTCGACTTCTCCCGCGACTTAAACGAGCAGTACTTC.

The chain joins TRBV24-1 to TRBJ1-1; D possibly corresponds to TRBD1 (5 bases). CDR3 size: 16 residues. Trimming removed 3 bases from V and 5 bases from J, with 18 bases in between. Germline lookup yields CDR1 KGHDR and CDR2 SFDVKD. The CDR3 spells CATSDLRQPLGTEAFF. For the CDR3, the DNA is TGTGCCACCAGTGATCTGCGACAGCCTCTGGGTACTGAAGCTTTCTTT.

The chain links TRBV18 to TRBJ2-5, with D hard to call. Trimming cost V 5 bases and J 3 bases, with 4 bases left between them. The CDR3 is 11 residues long. Germline V gives CDR1 KGHSH, CDR2 LQKENI. CDR3 residues: CASSLEETQYF. The CDR3 DNA reads TGTGCCAGCTCATTAGAAGAGACCCAGTACTTC.

V gene TRBV27 combines with J gene TRBJ2-7; 10 bases match TRBD1. Germline lookup yields CDR1 MNHEY and CDR2 SMNVEV (reference sequence). This CDR3 region has 16 residues. J gave up 5 bases and V 8 bases, and 15 bases lay outside the gene matches. The CDR3 bases are TGTGCCAGCTCAACTCGACCGGGACAGGGGTGGGACGAGCAGTACTTC. This sequence encodes CASSTRPGQGWDEQYF.